This is a list of T cell receptor beta chains from one sample in a study of T cell changes during pregnancy in multiple sclerosis. Sequencing used immunoSEQ multiplex PCR; TCRdb keeps in-frame clones, though not all of them. The sample yields tens of thousands of clones, around 90% seen once. Specimen: peripheral blood, collected after pregnancy. The receptor set was obtained from a female donor in good health, enrolled as a control in a pregnancy study. Both conserved end residues are part of each CDR3. Each record gives: D gene, clone size, J gene, V gene, CDR3 DNA, CDR3 protein. A D gene is named only where the DNA matches it firmly. Where a row states a size, it is once, few, many or the class of an expanded clone; other rows omit it.

d_call: .; clone_size: .; j_call: TRBJ2-2; v_call: TRBV5-1; cdr3_nt: TGCGCCAGCAGCTTGGGGACACTCCGGAACACCGGGGAGCTGTTTTTT; cdr3_aa: CASSLGTLRNTGELFF
d_call: TRBD1; clone_size: .; j_call: TRBJ1-2; v_call: TRBV2; cdr3_nt: TGTGCCAGCAGTAGGAGGGACAGTTCTTATGGCTACACCTTC; cdr3_aa: CASSRRDSSYGYTF
d_call: .; clone_size: .; j_call: TRBJ1-5; v_call: TRBV4-1; cdr3_nt: TGCGCCAGCAGCCAAGGGATCTCCGGGAATCAGCCCCAGCATTTT; cdr3_aa: CASSQGISGNQPQHF
d_call: .; clone_size: .; j_call: TRBJ2-7; v_call: TRBV25-1; cdr3_nt: TGTGCCAGCAGTGAGTACGGGAACGTGCCCTACGAGCAGTACTTC; cdr3_aa: CASSEYGNVPYEQYF
d_call: TRBD1; clone_size: .; j_call: TRBJ2-2; v_call: TRBV6-1; cdr3_nt: TGTGCCAGCAGTGTCAATTCGGGACAGGGGAACTCCGGGGAGCTGTTTTTT; cdr3_aa: CASSVNSGQGNSGELFF
d_call: .; clone_size: .; j_call: TRBJ2-3; v_call: TRBV4-1; cdr3_nt: TGCGCCAGCAACAAACCCGGGGTTGTTCGCACAGATACGCAGTATTTT; cdr3_aa: CASNKPGVVRTDTQYF
d_call: TRBD1; clone_size: .; j_call: TRBJ1-1; v_call: TRBV6-1; cdr3_nt: TGTGCCAGCAGTGTTACAGGGGATTGGACTGAAGCTTTCTTT; cdr3_aa: CASSVTGDWTEAFF
d_call: .; clone_size: .; j_call: TRBJ1-5; v_call: TRBV28; cdr3_nt: TGTGCCAGCAGTTTTGGAGCGGGAGGCAATCAGCCCCAGCATTTT; cdr3_aa: CASSFGAGGNQPQHF
d_call: .; clone_size: .; j_call: TRBJ1-2; v_call: TRBV6-1; cdr3_nt: TGTGCCAGCAGAGCAAGGGACCGGGGAGGGGATGGCTACACCTTC; cdr3_aa: CASRARDRGGDGYTF
d_call: .; clone_size: .; j_call: TRBJ1-3; v_call: TRBV5-1; cdr3_nt: TGCGCCAGCAGCTTGGGGGACACAGGAGTGGACACCATATATTTT; cdr3_aa: CASSLGDTGVDTIYF
d_call: TRBD1; clone_size: .; j_call: TRBJ1-2; v_call: TRBV19; cdr3_nt: TGTGCCAGCAGTGGGACAGAAAACTATGGCTACACCTTC; cdr3_aa: CASSGTENYGYTF
d_call: TRBD1; clone_size: .; j_call: TRBJ1-2; v_call: TRBV2; cdr3_nt: TGTGCCAGCAGTGCTCTTGGGACAGCTGACTATGGCTACACCTTC; cdr3_aa: CASSALGTADYGYTF
d_call: TRBD1; clone_size: .; j_call: TRBJ1-2; v_call: TRBV10-3; cdr3_nt: TGTGCCATCACTCAAGACAGGGGGCAGGTTAACTATGGCTACACCTTC; cdr3_aa: CAITQDRGQVNYGYTF
d_call: TRBD2; clone_size: .; j_call: TRBJ2-1; v_call: TRBV19; cdr3_nt: TGTGCCAGTAGTATGGGGAGGGCCGGGTTTGAGCAGTTCTTC; cdr3_aa: CASSMGRAGFEQFF
d_call: .; clone_size: .; j_call: TRBJ2-7; v_call: TRBV7-2; cdr3_nt: TGTGCCAGCAGCGCTCCTGGAGTTTCCTTCTCCTACGAGCAGTACTTC; cdr3_aa: CASSAPGVSFSYEQYF
d_call: .; clone_size: .; j_call: TRBJ2-1; v_call: TRBV15; cdr3_nt: TGTGCCACCAGCAGAGCAGCAGGGAGGCAGGGAACCTACTCCTACAATGAGCAGTTCTTC; cdr3_aa: CATSRAAGRQGTYSYNEQFF
d_call: .; clone_size: .; j_call: TRBJ2-3; v_call: TRBV30; cdr3_nt: TGTGCCTCCTCTTTCGGGAGTGTTGCAGATACGCAATATTTT; cdr3_aa: CASSFGSVADTQYF
d_call: TRBD2; clone_size: .; j_call: TRBJ2-2; v_call: TRBV7-2; cdr3_nt: TGTGCCAGCAGCTTAATTAGCGGGGGGGGCGGGGAGCTGTTTTTT; cdr3_aa: CASSLISGGGGELFF
d_call: TRBD1; clone_size: once; j_call: TRBJ1-2; v_call: TRBV19; cdr3_nt: TGTGCCAGTAGTATCGACAGGGGGCTAGGTGGCTACACCTTC; cdr3_aa: CASSIDRGLGGYTF
d_call: TRBD1; clone_size: .; j_call: TRBJ1-1; v_call: TRBV18; cdr3_nt: TGTGCCAGCTCAACACGGGACAGGGGGGCTTCAAACACTGAAGCTTTCTTT; cdr3_aa: CASSTRDRGASNTEAFF
d_call: .; clone_size: few; j_call: TRBJ1-1; v_call: TRBV5-1; cdr3_nt: TGCGCCAGCAGCTTGGTCGGGGGGGGCACTGAAGCTTTCTTT; cdr3_aa: CASSLVGGGTEAFF
d_call: .; clone_size: once; j_call: TRBJ1-1; v_call: TRBV7-2; cdr3_nt: TGTGCCAGCAGCTACCGCAGGGGCTGGACGAACACTGAAGCTTTCTTT; cdr3_aa: CASSYRRGWTNTEAFF
d_call: .; clone_size: .; j_call: TRBJ1-2; v_call: TRBV5-4; cdr3_nt: TGTGCCAGCAGCCAAAAGGGAAGGGAGGATGGCTACACCTTC; cdr3_aa: CASSQKGREDGYTF
d_call: TRBD1; clone_size: .; j_call: TRBJ1-1; v_call: TRBV25-1; cdr3_nt: TGTGCCAGCAGTAATGCAGGGGGGCGAATGAACACTGAAGCTTTCTTT; cdr3_aa: CASSNAGGRMNTEAFF
d_call: TRBD2; clone_size: .; j_call: TRBJ2-7; v_call: TRBV7-6; cdr3_nt: TGTGCCAGCAGCCCCCTGGCGGGAGGGCCCTACGAGCAGTACTTC; cdr3_aa: CASSPLAGGPYEQYF
d_call: TRBD1; clone_size: .; j_call: TRBJ1-1; v_call: TRBV7-9; cdr3_nt: TGTGCCAGCAGCTTACCGACAGGGATCGGGGGAGACACTGAAGCTTTCTTT; cdr3_aa: CASSLPTGIGGDTEAFF
d_call: TRBD1; clone_size: .; j_call: TRBJ1-2; v_call: TRBV25-1; cdr3_nt: TGTGCCAGCAGTGTAGACAGGGCTGGCTACACCTTC; cdr3_aa: CASSVDRAGYTF
d_call: .; clone_size: .; j_call: TRBJ2-1; v_call: TRBV11-2; cdr3_nt: TGTGCCAGCAGCTTAGATTCCGGGGTCTTATACAATGAGCAGTTCTTC; cdr3_aa: CASSLDSGVLYNEQFF